This is a list of T cell receptor beta chains from one sample in a study of T cells in Graves' hyperthyroidism and ophthalmopathy. One entry per CDR3 protein results from TCRdb running MiXCR on the multiplex PCR reads. Of 350,000 or so distinct CDR3 sequences listed, 15% to 20% are singletons. The sequencing input was blood. Every receptor here comes from a woman between 40 and 55 years old with Graves' ophthalmopathy. Both conserved end residues are part of each CDR3. The D gene is left open where the match is weak. Not all rows give a size; the values are once, few, many and, for expanded clones, a class.

>many|NA|TRBJ2-7|TRBV6-5
TGTGCCAGCACCATGACAGGAGCCTACGAGCAGTACTTC
CASTMTGAYEQYF
>NA|TRBD2|TRBJ2-5|TRBV6-1
TGTGCCAGCAGTACATCTAGCGGGAGCCTTGAGACCCAGTACTTC
CASSTSSGSLETQYF
>NA|NA|TRBJ2-2|TRBV19
TGTGCCAGTAGTATTTGGTTTGGGTTTAATCCTCGGGGGCTATTCACCGGGGAGCTGTTTTTT
CASSIWFGFNPRGLFTGELFF
>many|NA|TRBJ1-2|TRBV6-2/TRBV6-3
TGTGCCAGCAGTTACGAAGACACTAACTATGGCTACACCTTC
CASSYEDTNYGYTF
>many|TRBD1|TRBJ2-5|TRBV28
TGTGCCAGCAGCCTAGACAGGGAAGAGACCCAGTACTTC
CASSLDREETQYF
>many|NA|TRBJ2-2|TRBV29-1
TGCAGCGTTCGATACACCGGGGAGCTGTTTTTT
CSVRYTGELFF
>many|NA|TRBJ2-2|TRBV6-2/TRBV6-3
TGTGCCACCGCGGGGGCTCGGGGGTTGGCCGGGGAGCTGTTTTTT
CATAGARGLAGELFF
>NA|NA|TRBJ1-5|TRBV7-8
NA
CASSFYICSAHPPGPGEQPQHF
>many|NA|TRBJ1-2|TRBV6-1
TGTGCCAGCAGTGAAGTTGCCAGGGGTTCCTCTGGCTACACCTTC
CASSEVARGSSGYTF
>many|NA|TRBJ2-7|TRBV5-1
TGCGCCAGCAGCCAAAATACAGGGCAGTTCTACGAGCAGTACTTC
CASSQNTGQFYEQYF
>many|NA|TRBJ1-1|TRBV29-1
TGCAGCGTTGGTGAGGGGAGAGGCACTGAAGCTTTCTTT
CSVGEGRGTEAFF
>few|NA|TRBJ2-5|TRBV30
TGTGCCTGGACCCCAGGGACATTCGAGACCCAGTACTTC
CAWTPGTFETQYF
>many|NA|TRBJ1-5|TRBV28
TGTGCCAGCATCAACGGGGGAGGGGGAACGATTCAGCCCCAGCATTTT
CASINGGGGTIQPQHF
>NA|NA|TRBJ2-5|TRBV28
TGTGCCAGTGGGACTCTGAAAGAGACCCAGTACTTC
CASGTLKETQYF
>many|NA|TRBJ1-1|TRBV20-1
TGCTCAGGGATGGAGGCTGAAGCTTTCTTT
CSGMEAEAFF
>many|NA|TRBJ1-1|TRBV4-1
TGTGCCAGCTCACAACTACAGGGGAACACTGAAGCTTTCTTT
CASSQLQGNTEAFF
>many|NA|TRBJ2-7|TRBV27
TGTGCCAGCAGTTTCCCCTGGGAGCAGTACTTC
CASSFPWEQYF
>many|NA|TRBJ2-7|TRBV7-6
TGTGCCAGCAGCCCTACAGTACAAGACCGCCATGGGTACGAGCAGTACTTC
CASSPTVQDRHGYEQYF
>many|NA|TRBJ1-3|TRBV6-2/TRBV6-3
TGTGCCAGCAGAGGGATGTCTGGAAACACCATATATTTT
CASRGMSGNTIYF
>many|TRBD2|TRBJ2-5|TRBV6-1
TGTGCCAGCAGTGACGCCCCACTAGCGGAGCAAGAGACCCAGTACTTC
CASSDAPLAEQETQYF
>many|TRBD1|TRBJ2-5|TRBV10-3
TGTGCCATCAGTGTGAGGCCTTATGAAACAGGGGAAGGCCGTCAAGTTGAGACCCAGTACTTC
CAISVRPYETGEGRQVETQYF
>many|TRBD2|TRBJ2-7|TRBV7-2
TGTGCCAGCAGCTTAGCGGTACTAGCGTCCTCCTACGAGCAGTACTTC
CASSLAVLASSYEQYF
>many|TRBD2|TRBJ2-3|TRBV12-3/TRBV12-4
TGTGCCAGCAGTTTAGACCCGGTGGGGGGAGGGGATACGCAGTATTTT
CASSLDPVGGGDTQYF
>many|NA|TRBJ2-5|TRBV5-1
TGCGCCAGCAGCGTAGCGCTAGAGACCCAGTACTTC
CASSVALETQYF
>many|NA|TRBJ1-5|TRBV28
TGTGCCAGCAGTCTCCTTGGGGTTGATCAGCCCCAGCATTTT
CASSLLGVDQPQHF
>many|NA|TRBJ1-2|TRBV28
TGTGCCAGCAGTTCGCAGTTGCGCTACACCTTC
CASSSQLRYTF
>many|NA|TRBJ1-2|TRBV5-1
TGCGCCAGCAGCCCAGACCTTCTAACCGGCTACACCTTC
CASSPDLLTGYTF
>many|TRBD1|TRBJ2-2|TRBV12-5
TGTGCTAGTGGTCTGGGACAGGGGAACACCGGGGAGCTGTTTTTT
CASGLGQGNTGELFF
>many|NA|TRBJ2-6|TRBV28
TGTGCCAGCAGTTTAGCCTTCTCTGGGGCCAACGTCCTGACTTTC
CASSLAFSGANVLTF
>many|NA|TRBJ2-7|TRBV6-1
TGTGCCAGCAGTGACGGGTACCAGGGGACCTACGAGCAGTACTTC
CASSDGYQGTYEQYF
>once|NA|TRBJ1-1|TRBV29-1
TGCAGCGTCGTGCTGACTGAAGCTTTCTTT
CSVVLTEAFF
>NA|NA|TRBJ1-1|TRBV29-1
TGCAGCGTTGGTAGGGCGGCCGGGAACACTGAAGCTTTCTTT
CSVGRAAGNTEAFF
>NA|TRBD1|TRBJ1-5|TRBV6-1
TGTGCCAGCAGCCCTATCTCGGGACAGTACAATCAGCCCCAGCGTTTT
CASSPISGQYNQPQRF
>many|TRBD1|TRBJ2-7|TRBV9
TGTGCCAGCAGCAAAGCCGGGACAGGGAACTACGAGCAGTACTTC
CASSKAGTGNYEQYF
>many|TRBD1|TRBJ1-5|TRBV4-1
TGCGCCAGCAGCCAAGTACAGGGGCGGCCCCAGCGTTTT
CASSQVQGRPQRF
>many|TRBD1|TRBJ1-5|TRBV20-1
TGCAGTGCTACCCATGACAGGGGGTATAAGCCCCAGCATTTT
CSATHDRGYKPQHF
>few|NA|TRBJ1-6|TRBV6-5
TGTGCCAGCAGTTACGGGGGGACCTCCTATAATTCACCCCTCCACTTT
CASSYGGTSYNSPLHF
>many|TRBD1|TRBJ1-2|TRBV4-1
TGCGCCAGCAGCCAAGTACAGGGGAACTATGGCTACACCTTC
CASSQVQGNYGYTF
>many|TRBD1|TRBJ1-6|TRBV19
TGTGCCAGTAACGGGGACAGAAATAATTCACCCCTCCACTTT
CASNGDRNNSPLHF
>NA|TRBD2|TRBJ2-7|TRBV28
TGTGCCAGCAGTACACGGACTAGCGGGACCCAGCAGTACTTC
CASSTRTSGTQQYF
>many|NA|TRBJ1-3|TRBV2
TGTGCCAGCGATATCTCTGGAAACACCATATATTTT
CASDISGNTIYF
>few|NA|TRBJ1-2|TRBV7-3
TGTGCCAGCAGCTCCACCGATCCAGGACCCAGTGGTAGCTATGGCTACACCTTC
CASSSTDPGPSGSYGYTF
>many|NA|TRBJ2-2|TRBV6-2/TRBV6-3
TGTGCCAGCAGGAGAAGCGGGCTGAACACCGGGGAGCTGTTTTTT
CASRRSGLNTGELFF
>many|TRBD1|TRBJ2-2|TRBV6-4
TGTGCCAGCAGTGAGGCGGGACAGGGACACACCGGGGAGCTGTTTTTT
CASSEAGQGHTGELFF
>many|NA|TRBJ1-5|TRBV10-2
TGCGCCAGCAGTCCCCTGGGGGCGAGCAATCAGCCCCAGCATTTT
CASSPLGASNQPQHF
>NA|NA|TRBJ2-2|TRBV19
TGTGCCAGTATTGATAAGGCCAGGAGCACCGGGGAGCTGTTTTTT
CASIDKARSTGELFF